This passage covers 18 T cell receptor beta chains from one sample sequenced in a study of blood T cell repertoires in COVID-19. The protocol was immunoSEQ multiplex PCR, while the TCRdb copy is restricted to in-frame clones and leaves out a portion. This table holds some 160,000 clones, about 83% found once. The sample consisted of peripheral blood. These receptors were collected from a woman aged 70-85 years with COVID-19, enrolled during active disease.

This sequence joins TRBV7-8 and TRBJ1-1; tentatively, D is TRBD1 (6 bases). V lost 8 bases to trimming and J lost 3 bases, with 10 bases between them. Germline V gene lookup returns CDR1 SGHVS and CDR2 FQNEAQ. This CDR3 spans 12 amino acids. CDR3 bases: TGTGCCAGCTCGGGACACTACACTGAAGCTTTCTTT. Translation gives CASSGHYTEAFF. Full variable domain (rest looked up from reference TRBV7-8 and TRBJ1-1): GAGVSQSPRYKVAKRGQDVALRCDPISGHVSLFWYQQALGQGPEFLTYFQNEAQLDKSGLPSDRFFAERPEGSVSTLKIQRTQQEDSAVYLCASSGHYTEAFFGQGTRLTVV.

J is TRBJ1-5 and V is TRBV6-1; D gene unclear. Trimming cost V 2 bases and J 0 bases, with 11 bases left between them. Germline values: CDR1 MNHNS, CDR2 SASEGT. This CDR3 has 16 residues. CDR3 bases: TGTGCCAGCAGTGAATTGGCAGTTCGTAGCAATCAGCCCCAGCATTTT. Translation gives CASSELAVRSNQPQHF.

This chain links TRBV18 with TRBJ2-7; TRBD2 is a possible D gene (7 bases). The germline V gene encodes CDR1 KGHSH and CDR2 LQKENI. The CDR3 extends over 15 amino acids. V was trimmed by 8 bases and J by 0 bases, leaving 17 bases between them. The CDR3 region is CASNGGGKSSYEQYF. CDR3 bases: TGTGCCAGCAACGGCGGGGGCAAGAGCTCCTACGAGCAGTACTTC.

The gene calls are TRBV4-2 and TRBJ2-5; TRBD2 aligns across 12 bases. V dropped 4 bases and J dropped 1; count of bases not matched to a gene: 4. The CDR3 spans 16 residues. Germline V CDR1 and CDR2: LGHNA, YNFKEQ. CDR3 coding DNA: TGTGCCAGCAGCCGGCGACTAGCGGGGGCCCAAGAGACCCAGTACTTC. Its protein product is CASSRRLAGAQETQYF.

The chain uses TRBV7-9 and TRBJ2-7; 8 nucleotides agree with TRBD2. Germline V gene data show CDR1 as SEHNR and CDR2 as FQNEAQ (reference sequence). CDR3 length: 15 amino acids. J gave up 2 bases and V 5 bases, and 8 bases lay outside the gene matches. The DNA for the CDR3 is TGTGCCAGCAGCCTCCGGGGGGGGGAAGCCTACGAGCAGTACTTC. This encodes CASSLRGGEAYEQYF.

This chain connects TRBV30 to TRBJ1-4; possible D gene TRBD1, 5 bases. CDR1 GTSNPN and CDR2 SVGIG come from the germline V gene (reference sequence). This CDR3 comprises 14 residues. V lost 4 bases and J 2 bases, leaving 11 bases between the germline ends. The CDR3 is CAWNSGPTNEKLFF. CDR3 nucleotide sequence: TGTGCCTGGAATTCAGGGCCCACTAATGAAAAACTGTTTTTT. The full variable domain, completed using reference TRBV30 and TRBJ1-4, is SQTIHQWPATLVQPVGSPLSLECTVEGTSNPNLYWYRQAAGRGLQLLFYSVGIGQISSEVPQNLSASRPQDRQFILSSKKLLLSDSGFYLCAWNSGPTNEKLFFGSGTQLSVL.

The J gene is TRBJ2-1, the V gene TRBV3-1 (or the pseudogene TRBV3-2); TRBD2 matches at 8 bases. The ends lost 1 base at V and 4 bases at J; junction bases unmatched: 6. CDR3 length: 16 residues. Germline lookup yields CDR1 LGHDT and CDR2 YNNKEL (reference sequence). In DNA, the CDR3 is TGTGCCAGCAGCCAAGTCATAGCGGGGCCTTACAATGAGCAGTTCTTC. Translation: CASSQVIAGPYNEQFF.

V usage is TRBV28 and J usage is TRBJ1-6; 10 bases agree with TRBD1. Trimming removed 6 bases from V and 9 bases from J; junction bases left unmatched: 5. The CDR3 is 14 residues long. Germline V gene data show CDR1 as MDHEN and CDR2 as SYDVKM. The CDR3 is CASSSGQGGSPLHF. The CDR3 DNA sequence: TGTGCCAGCAGCTCTGGACAGGGGGGTTCACCCCTCCACTTT.

The chain combines TRBV6-5 with TRBJ1-5; 7 bases align to TRBD1. With V trimmed by 7 bases and J by 3 bases, 9 bases remained unmatched. CDR3 size: 15 residues. Germline V gene data show CDR1 as MNHEY and CDR2 as SVGAGI. The CDR3 loop is CASTREGQINQPQHF. The CDR3 DNA follows: TGTGCCAGCACTCGGGAGGGACAGATCAATCAGCCCCAGCATTTT.

The chain employs TRBV5-1 and TRBJ1-1, with D uncertain. Germline CDR1 and CDR2: SGHRS and YFSETQ. With 3 bases removed from V and 2 bases from J, the gap between germline ends came to 11 bases. The CDR3 sequence is 14 residues long. The CDR3 sequence is CASSSQTLNTEAFF. CDR3 in DNA: TGCGCCAGCAGCTCGCAGACTTTAAACACTGAAGCTTTCTTT.

V gene TRBV6-5 combines with J gene TRBJ2-1; 7 bases map to TRBD1. This CDR3 region has 14 residues. Trimming took 7 bases from V and 0 from J; bases not matched to a gene: 3. CDR1 is MNHEY and CDR2 is SVGAGI in the germline V gene. The CDR3 here is CASIRGSSYNEQFF. The CDR3 nucleotides read TGTGCCAGCATCAGGGGGAGCTCCTACAATGAGCAGTTCTTC.

This clone was recorded once. V is TRBV7-8 and J is TRBJ2-5; tentatively, D is TRBD1 (5 bases). The germline V gene has CDR1 SGHVS and CDR2 FQNEAQ. Trimming removed 5 bases from V and 4 bases from J, with 20 bases in between. This CDR3 has 16 amino acids. The chain's CDR3 is CASSPTLVRGVETQYF. CDR3 in DNA: TGTGCCAGCAGCCCCACCCTCGTTAGGGGCGTAGAGACCCAGTACTTC.

The chain has TRBV19 and TRBJ1-2, with TRBD1 matching over 11 bases. J lost 8 bases, V lost 5 bases, and 7 bases had no gene match. CDR1 is LNHDA, CDR2 SQIVND, per germline (reference sequence). CDR3 length: 14 amino acids. The CDR3 sequence: CASSPTGQGDGYTF. The CDR3, as DNA: TGTGCCAGTAGTCCGACGGGACAGGGGGACGGCTACACCTTC.

This clone has just one count. The V call is TRBV27, the J call TRBJ2-7, with D tentatively TRBD1 (6 bases). The germline V gene encodes CDR1 MNHEY and CDR2 SMNVEV (reference sequence). V lost 5 bases to trimming and J lost 4 bases, with 18 bases between them. CDR3 length: 15 amino acids. The CDR3 bases are TGTGCCAGCAGTCAACAGGGCTCTCCCCGTTACGAGCAGTACTTC. This codes for CASSQQGSPRYEQYF.

The chain joins TRBV5-6 to TRBJ1-2; D is possibly TRBD1 (5 bases). The germline V gene has CDR1 SGHDT and CDR2 YYEEEE. V dropped 0 bases and J dropped 5 bases, with 14 bases sitting between them. This CDR3 contains 15 residues. The CDR3 spells CASSLAGGYEYGYTF. The CDR3 DNA follows: TGTGCCAGCAGCTTGGCCGGGGGGTATGAGTATGGCTACACCTTC.

This clone was seen just once. The genes are TRBV19 and TRBJ1-6, with TRBD1 matching over 7 bases. Germline V gene lookup returns CDR1 LNHDA and CDR2 SQIVND (reference sequence). This CDR3 has 16 amino acids. Unmatched junction bases numbered 7, after V lost 8 bases and J lost 0 bases. The CDR3 nucleotides are TGTGCCAGTCGACCGACAGGGCACTCCTATAATTCACCCCTCCACTTT. Its protein product is CASRPTGHSYNSPLHF.

The V gene is TRBV19, the J gene TRBJ2-2, with 7 bases lining up with TRBD2. The length of the CDR3 is 15 residues. Germline CDR1 LNHDA, CDR2 SQIVND (reference sequence). Germline trimming cut 7 bases from V and 13 bases from J; bases unmatched to any gene: 18. The CDR3 nucleotides read TGTGCCAGTACCTCTCTCACTGGGGGGGGGAAATGGCTGTTTTTT. Protein: CASTSLTGGGKWLFF. The full variable domain, in which reference TRBV19 and TRBJ2-2 provide the parts outside the CDR3, is DGGITQSPKYLFRKEGQNVTLSCEQNLNHDAMYWYRQDPGQGLRLIYYSQIVNDFQKGDIAEGYSVSREKKESFPLTVTSAQKNPTAFYLCASTSLTGGGKWLFFGEGSRLTVL.

The chain is built from TRBV6-1 and TRBJ1-6; no clear D gene. Trimming took off 4 bases at V and 1 base at J, with 14 bases between the two ends. Germline CDR1 is MNHNS and CDR2 is SASEGT. This CDR3 comprises 17 residues. The CDR3 loop is CASSVGLSLSYNSPLHF. The CDR3 DNA reads as TGTGCCAGCAGTGTTGGACTCTCTTTGTCCTATAATTCACCCCTCCACTTT.